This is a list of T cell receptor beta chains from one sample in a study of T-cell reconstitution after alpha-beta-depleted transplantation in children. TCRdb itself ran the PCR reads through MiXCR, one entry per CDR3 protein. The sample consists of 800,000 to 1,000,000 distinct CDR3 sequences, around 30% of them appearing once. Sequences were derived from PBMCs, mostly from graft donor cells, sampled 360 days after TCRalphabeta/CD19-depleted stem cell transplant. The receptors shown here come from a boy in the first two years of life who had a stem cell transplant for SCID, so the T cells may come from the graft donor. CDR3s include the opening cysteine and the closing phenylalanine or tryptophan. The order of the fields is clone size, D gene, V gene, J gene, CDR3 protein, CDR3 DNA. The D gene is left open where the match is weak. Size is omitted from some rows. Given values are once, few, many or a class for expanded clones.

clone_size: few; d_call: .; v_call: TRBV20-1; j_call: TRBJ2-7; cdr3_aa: CSARETGLSYEQYF; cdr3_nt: TGCAGTGCTCGGGAGACAGGGCTCTCCTACGAGCAGTACTTC
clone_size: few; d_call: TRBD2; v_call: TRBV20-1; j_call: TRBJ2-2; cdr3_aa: CSAWGGGTNTGELFF; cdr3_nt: TGCAGTGCTTGGGGCGGGGGGACAAACACCGGGGAGCTGTTTTTT
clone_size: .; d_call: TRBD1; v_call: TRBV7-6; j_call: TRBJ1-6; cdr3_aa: CASSRTVAGQGRYSPLHF; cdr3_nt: TGTGCCAGCAGCCGAACCGTTGCGGGACAGGGTAGATATTCACCCCTCCACTTT
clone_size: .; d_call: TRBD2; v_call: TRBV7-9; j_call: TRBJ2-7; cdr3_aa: CASVTSGGLYEQYF; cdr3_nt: TGTGCCAGCGTGACTAGCGGGGGACTATACGAGCAGTACTTC
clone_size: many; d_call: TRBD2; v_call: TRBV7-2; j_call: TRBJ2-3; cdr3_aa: CASSLRGGGAGTDTQYF; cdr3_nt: TGTGCCAGCAGCCTACGAGGCGGGGGGGCAGGCACAGATACGCAGTATTTT
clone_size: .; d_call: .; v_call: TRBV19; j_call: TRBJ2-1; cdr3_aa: CASRAGSENEQFF; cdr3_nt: TGTGCCAGTAGGGCAGGGAGTGAGAATGAGCAGTTCTTC
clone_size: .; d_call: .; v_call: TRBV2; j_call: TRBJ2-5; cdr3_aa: CASSEITETQYF; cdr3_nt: TGTGCCAGCAGTGAAATTACGGAGACCCAGTACTTC
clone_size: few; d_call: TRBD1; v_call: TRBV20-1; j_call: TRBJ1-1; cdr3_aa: CSAATGGEQAFF; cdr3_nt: TGCAGTGCGGCGACAGGGGGGGAGCAAGCTTTCTTT
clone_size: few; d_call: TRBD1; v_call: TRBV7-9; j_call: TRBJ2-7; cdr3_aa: CASSLGTGQGNVYEQYF; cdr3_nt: TGTGCCAGCAGCCTGGGAACGGGACAGGGGAATGTTTACGAGCAGTACTTC
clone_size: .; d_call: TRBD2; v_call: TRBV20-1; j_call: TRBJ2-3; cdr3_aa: CSGTGTTMDTQYF; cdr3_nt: TGCAGTGGAACTGGGACTACTATGGATACGCAGTATTTT
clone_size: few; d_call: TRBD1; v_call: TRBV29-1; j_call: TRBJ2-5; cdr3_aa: CSVVGTGGFETQYF; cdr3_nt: TGCAGCGTTGTTGGGACAGGGGGCTTTGAGACCCAGTACTTC
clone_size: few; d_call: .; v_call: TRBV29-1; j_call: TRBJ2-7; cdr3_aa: CSATPEPGLREQYF; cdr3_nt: TGCAGCGCCACCCCGGAGCCAGGGTTACGCGAGCAGTACTTC
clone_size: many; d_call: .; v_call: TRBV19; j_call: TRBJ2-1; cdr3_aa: CASSWDGSSYNEQFF; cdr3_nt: TGTGCCAGTAGCTGGGACGGGAGCTCCTACAATGAGCAGTTCTTC